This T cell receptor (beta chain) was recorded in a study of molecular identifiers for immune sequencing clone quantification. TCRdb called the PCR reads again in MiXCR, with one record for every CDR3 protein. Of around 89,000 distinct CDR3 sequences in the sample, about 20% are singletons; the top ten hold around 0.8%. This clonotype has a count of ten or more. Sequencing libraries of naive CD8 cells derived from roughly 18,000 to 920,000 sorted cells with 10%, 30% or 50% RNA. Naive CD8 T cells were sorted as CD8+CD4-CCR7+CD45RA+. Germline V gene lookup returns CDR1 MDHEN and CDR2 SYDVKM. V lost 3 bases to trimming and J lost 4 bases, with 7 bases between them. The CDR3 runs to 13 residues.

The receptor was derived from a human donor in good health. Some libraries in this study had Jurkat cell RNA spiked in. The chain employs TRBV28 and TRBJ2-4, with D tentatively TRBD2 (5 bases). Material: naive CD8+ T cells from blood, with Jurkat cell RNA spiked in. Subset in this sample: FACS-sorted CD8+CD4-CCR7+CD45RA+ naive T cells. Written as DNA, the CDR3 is TGTGCCAGCAGTTTTCGGGAAAAAAACATTCAGTACTTC. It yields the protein CASSFREKNIQYF.